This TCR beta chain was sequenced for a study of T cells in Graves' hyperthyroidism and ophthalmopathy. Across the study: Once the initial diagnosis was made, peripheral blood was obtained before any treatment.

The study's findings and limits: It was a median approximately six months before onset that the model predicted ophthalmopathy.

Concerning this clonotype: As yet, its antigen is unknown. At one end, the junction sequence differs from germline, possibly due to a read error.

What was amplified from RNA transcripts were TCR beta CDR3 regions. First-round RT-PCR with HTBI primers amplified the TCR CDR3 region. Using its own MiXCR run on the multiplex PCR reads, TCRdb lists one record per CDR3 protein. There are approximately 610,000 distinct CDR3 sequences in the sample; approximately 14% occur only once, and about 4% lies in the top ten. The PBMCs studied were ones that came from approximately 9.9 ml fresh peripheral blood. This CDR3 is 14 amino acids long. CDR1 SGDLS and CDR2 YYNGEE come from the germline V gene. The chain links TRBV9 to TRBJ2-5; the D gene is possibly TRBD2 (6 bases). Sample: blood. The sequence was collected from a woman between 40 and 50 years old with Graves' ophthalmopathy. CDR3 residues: CASGVVEGRETQYF. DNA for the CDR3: TGTGCCAGCGGCGTAGTGGAGGGTCGAGAGACCCAGTACTTC.